A single T cell receptor beta chain is shown here with its context. V was clipped by 2 bases and J by 4 bases; unmatched bases: 4. The germline V gene has CDR1 MNHEY and CDR2 SVGAGI. The CDR3 is 14 amino acids. Participant reports of clinical history set cohort assignment. The sample belongs to a study of blood T cell repertoires in COVID-19. Study information: Both acute and convalescent COVID-19 samples were obtained from the United States, Italy and Spain.

In the original workflow: Nucleated cell number was recorded as an estimate derived from reference gene primer amplification. Assay used: immunoSEQ multiplex PCR; TCRdb lists only in-frame clones, some missing. V and J calls and clone size are as listed in that table; D and trimming were resolved from the DNA. The table has roughly 290,000 clones, 90% seen once. The chain has TRBV6-5 and TRBJ2-7; 8 bases align to TRBD2. This clonotype was sampled from a woman in her late teens or twenties with acute COVID-19. Sequenced sample: PBMCs or T cells enriched from blood (not recorded which). As DNA, the CDR3 is TGTGCCAGCAGTTACGCGGGAGGTCAGTACGAGCAGTACTTC. Translated: CASSYAGGQYEQYF.